The subject of this entry is one T cell receptor (beta chain). Its target is not known. This entry comes from a study of shared clonotypes between healthy human individuals. Notes on the study in general: Only blood underwent sampling, and tissue repertoires likely differ. Depth was large, yet rarefaction showed that sorted-subset sequencing was incomplete. Generally, naive subsets (rather than memory subsets) showed larger estimated richness.

CD45RO-negative cells were positively selected for CCR7, leaving out terminally differentiated effector memory CD45RA+ cells. Method: immunoSEQ multiplex PCR; TCRdb's copy keeps in-frame clones and lacks some. Here the sample spans 1.5 million to 2.5 million clones, about 95% being singletons. From germline, CDR1 is SGHDN and CDR2 FVKESK. The CDR3 length is 13 residues. The V end was cut by 10 bases, the J end by 1 base, with 14 bases between. The gene calls are TRBV14 and TRBJ2-7; tentatively, D is TRBD2 (6 bases). This sequence was found in a man aged 18 to 35 in good health. What was sequenced was naive CD8+ T cells sorted from blood. The chain's CDR3 is CATSQRASYEQYF. As DNA, the CDR3 is TGTGCCACCAGTCAGCGGGCATCCTACGAGCAGTACTTC.